These T cell receptor beta chains were read from a single sample in a study of T-cell reconstitution after alpha-beta-depleted transplantation in children. TCRdb reprocessed the PCR reads with MiXCR, giving one entry per CDR3 protein. The table lists over 90,000 distinct CDR3 sequences, roughly 7.2% of them singletons. Source: PBMCs, taken before TCRalphabeta/CD19-depleted stem cell transplant. The receptors stem from a boy aged 2 to 10 with acute lymphoblastic leukemia, due to receive a stem cell transplant. Each CDR3 is given with its conserved first and last residue. The D gene is left open where the match is weak. Some rows have no size entry. The others give once, few or many, or a class for an expanded clone.

CDR3aa,CDR3nt,abundance,d_gene,v_gene,j_gene
CASSLASRGLVDTQYF,TGCGCCAGCAGCTTGGCCAGCCGGGGGTTGGTAGATACGCAGTATTTT,many,NA,TRBV5-1,TRBJ2-3
CASSQQVVDTPYEQYF,TGCGCCAGCAGCCAACAGGTTGTGGACACGCCGTACGAGCAGTACTTC,NA,NA,TRBV4-3,TRBJ2-7
CTSSPGLLAGPNTGELFF,TGTACCAGCAGTCCAGGGCTTCTAGCGGGGCCGAACACCGGGGAGCTGTTTTTT,few,TRBD2,TRBV12-3/TRBV12-4,TRBJ2-2
CATSSDTVNQGPQHF,TGTGCCACCAGCAGCGACACCGTCAATCAGGGGCCCCAGCATTTT,NA,NA,TRBV15,TRBJ1-5
CATSRLSGSDTQYF,TGTGCCACCAGCAGATTATCTGGCTCCGATACGCAGTATTTT,many,NA,TRBV15,TRBJ2-3
CASIAGVEQFF,TGTGCCAGCATAGCGGGGGTCGAGCAGTTCTTC,many,TRBD2,TRBV28,TRBJ2-1
CASSYGLAGEQYF,TGTGCCAGCAGCTACGGACTAGCGGGTGAGCAGTACTTC,NA,TRBD2,TRBV11-1,TRBJ2-7
CASSLGANSYNEQFF,TGTGCCAGCAGCCTCGGAGCCAACTCCTACAATGAGCAGTTCTTC,few,NA,TRBV4-2,TRBJ2-1
CASSQEFQGTGELFF,TGTGCCAGCAGCCAAGAGTTTCAGGGGACCGGGGAGCTGTTTTTT,few,NA,TRBV14,TRBJ2-2
CASSQAGGTGELFF,TGTGCCAGCAGTCAGGCAGGGGGCACCGGGGAGCTGTTTTTT,many,TRBD1,TRBV27,TRBJ2-2
CASSLWDNSYEQYF,TGTGCCAGCAGTTTATGGGACAACTCCTACGAGCAGTACTTC,NA,NA,TRBV28,TRBJ2-7
CASSLGGAGALPAFF,TGTGCCAGCAGCTTGGGAGGGGCGGGGGCACTCCCAGCTTTCTTT,NA,NA,TRBV7-6,TRBJ1-1
CASSQGPGRGGTGELFF,TGTGCCAGCAGCCAAGGCCCTGGGCGGGGTGGGACCGGGGAGCTGTTTTTT,few,NA,TRBV4-2,TRBJ2-2
CSVRDARGYTF,TGCAGCGTACGGGACGCGAGGGGCTACACCTTC,many,NA,TRBV29-1,TRBJ1-2
CASSSSRYGYTF,TGTGCCAGCAGCTCCTCTCGCTATGGCTACACCTTC,NA,NA,TRBV7-9,TRBJ1-2
CSAQGLPGRTDTQYF,TGCAGTGCTCAAGGGCTGCCTGGGCGCACAGATACGCAGTATTTT,medium-sized,NA,TRBV20-1,TRBJ2-3
CASSSLHRHADSPLHF,TGTGCCAGCAGTTCCCTCCACCGACACGCCGATTCACCCCTCCACTTT,many,NA,TRBV12-3/TRBV12-4,TRBJ1-6
CSVSTSGGGDTQYF,TGCAGCGTTTCTACTAGCGGGGGGGGAGATACGCAGTATTTT,NA,TRBD2,TRBV29-1,TRBJ2-3
CAIGTNTGELFF,TGTGCCATCGGCACGAACACCGGGGAGCTGTTTTTT,NA,NA,TRBV10-3,TRBJ2-2
CASAASADTDTQYF,TGTGCTAGTGCGGCTAGCGCCGACACAGATACGCAGTATTTT,NA,NA,TRBV12-5,TRBJ2-3
CASSSPSGGSSEQFF,TGTGCCAGCAGCTCCCCCAGCGGGGGGTCATCCGAGCAGTTCTTC,many,TRBD2,TRBV7-9,TRBJ2-1
CASSLSGDFYGYTF,TGTGCCAGCAGCTTGTCTGGGGACTTCTATGGCTACACCTTC,few,NA,TRBV5-5,TRBJ1-2
CASKSRAAEAFF,TGTGCCAGCAAATCGCGGGCCGCTGAAGCTTTCTTT,few,NA,TRBV12-3/TRBV12-4,TRBJ1-1
CASSPSQGSLVGGYTF,TGTGCCAGCAGCCCTTCACAGGGGTCGCTGGTGGGAGGCTACACCTTC,NA,TRBD1,TRBV7-2,TRBJ1-2
CASRISVANTGELFF,TGTGCCAGCAGGATTAGCGTCGCGAACACCGGGGAGCTGTTTTTT,NA,NA,TRBV6-1,TRBJ2-2
CASSLDLASYNEQFF,TGCGCCAGCAGCTTGGATCTAGCGTCCTACAATGAGCAGTTCTTC,many,NA,TRBV5-1,TRBJ2-1
CASSVVASLNNEQFF,TGTGCCAGCAGCGTAGTGGCTAGTTTGAACAATGAGCAGTTCTTC,many,NA,TRBV9,TRBJ2-1
CASSRKGGGPLDTQYF,TGCGCCAGCAGCCGGAAGGGCGGGGGGCCTTTGGATACGCAGTATTTT,few,TRBD2,TRBV4-1,TRBJ2-3
CAISESLGGGNQPQHF,TGTGCCATCAGTGAGTCTCTGGGGGGCGGCAATCAGCCCCAGCATTTT,NA,NA,TRBV10-3,TRBJ1-5
CASRPQGGGEKLFF,TGCGCCAGCAGACCACAGGGTGGCGGTGAAAAACTGTTTTTT,many,NA,TRBV5-1,TRBJ1-4
CSARRVAGYNEQFF,TGCAGTGCTAGAAGGGTAGCGGGGTACAATGAGCAGTTCTTC,few,TRBD2,TRBV20-1,TRBJ2-1
CASRFTAGGLSSGANVLTF,TGTGCCAGCAGGTTTACCGCAGGGGGCCTCAGCTCTGGGGCCAACGTCCTGACTTTC,many,TRBD1,TRBV7-2,TRBJ2-6
CSVHTLVRVGMNTEAFF,TGCAGCGTTCACACCCTGGTTCGGGTGGGAATGAACACTGAAGCTTTCTTT,few,NA,TRBV29-1,TRBJ1-1
CASSLELARSYNEQFF,TGTGCCAGCAGCTTGGAACTAGCGAGGTCCTACAATGAGCAGTTCTTC,NA,TRBD2,TRBV5-5,TRBJ2-1
CATSRGYGEETQYF,TGTGCCACCAGCAGGGGCTACGGGGAAGAGACCCAGTACTTC,many,NA,TRBV15,TRBJ2-5
CASSQQDSSYEQYF,TGTGCCAGCAGTCAACAGGACAGCTCCTACGAGCAGTACTTC,many,NA,TRBV6-2/TRBV6-3,TRBJ2-7
CASSYRGGGTDEQFF,TGTGCCAGCAGTTACAGAGGTGGGGGGACGGATGAGCAGTTCTTC,NA,NA,TRBV6-5,TRBJ2-1
CASSVRPARTDTQYF,TGTGCCAGCAGCGTCCGCCCGGCCCGCACAGATACGCAGTATTTT,many,NA,TRBV9,TRBJ2-3
CASKWRGAYNEQFF,TGCGCCAGCAAATGGCGGGGGGCCTACAATGAGCAGTTCTTC,NA,TRBD2,TRBV10-2,TRBJ2-1
CASSQDIIGRGPQYF,TGTGCCAGCAGCCAAGATATAATAGGCAGGGGACCGCAGTATTTT,few,NA,TRBV3-1,TRBJ2-3
CASSLFRGSGPWLGEQYF,TGTGCCAGCAGTTTATTTCGGGGTAGCGGACCTTGGCTGGGGGAGCAGTACTTC,many,NA,TRBV28,TRBJ2-7
CASSPGLVRYF,TGTGCCAGCAGCCCAGGACTAGTTAGGTACTTC,many,TRBD2,TRBV12-3/TRBV12-4,TRBJ2-5
CASRAGPAGDTQYF,TGCGCCAGCAGGGCAGGCCCGGCGGGTGATACGCAGTATTTT,many,NA,TRBV5-1,TRBJ2-3
CASSQAQGNTEAFF,TGCGCCAGCAGCCAAGCTCAGGGGAACACTGAAGCTTTCTTT,many,NA,TRBV4-3,TRBJ1-1
CAIRGQGAEYGYTF,TGTGCCATCAGGGGACAGGGGGCCGAATATGGCTACACCTTC,NA,TRBD1,TRBV10-3,TRBJ1-2
CASHRGDLYNEQFF,TGTGCCAGCCATCGGGGGGACCTCTACAATGAGCAGTTCTTC,many,TRBD2,TRBV6-2/TRBV6-3,TRBJ2-1
CASSWGQGWPEAFF,TGCGCCAGCAGCTGGGGACAGGGTTGGCCTGAAGCTTTCTTT,few,TRBD1,TRBV5-1,TRBJ1-1
CASSQGRNQPQHF,TGTGCCAGCAGCCAAGGGCGGAATCAGCCCCAGCATTTT,many,NA,TRBV3-1,TRBJ1-5
CASSRLAGTYNEQFF,TGCGCCAGCAGCAGACTAGCGGGGACCTACAATGAGCAGTTCTTC,many,TRBD2,TRBV4-1,TRBJ2-1
CASGLGRIGNTEAFF,TGTGCTAGTGGTTTGGGGAGGATAGGAAACACTGAAGCTTTCTTT,many,NA,TRBV12-5,TRBJ1-1
CASSLAGGYEQYF,TGTGCCAGCAGTTTAGCGGGGGGGTACGAGCAGTACTTC,many,TRBD2,TRBV27,TRBJ2-7
CASSLSGGATDTQYF,TGTGCCAGCAGCCTGAGCGGGGGGGCCACAGATACGCAGTATTTT,few,TRBD2,TRBV11-1,TRBJ2-3
CASSQPGTGPHEQYF,TGTGCCAGCTCACAACCCGGGACAGGGCCCCACGAGCAGTACTTC,few,TRBD1,TRBV18,TRBJ2-7
CASSLTSGSSYEQYF,TGTGCCAGCAGCTTGACTAGCGGGAGTTCCTACGAGCAGTACTTC,few,TRBD2,TRBV7-2,TRBJ2-7
CASSLLLLGSTDTQYF,TGTGCCAGCAGTCTCCTGTTGTTGGGGAGCACAGATACGCAGTATTTT,many,NA,TRBV7-2,TRBJ2-3
CASSLSYPGPIQETQYF,TGTGCCAGCAGCTTAAGTTACCCAGGGCCGATCCAAGAGACCCAGTACTTC,few,NA,TRBV7-2,TRBJ2-5
CSARARGSFTEAFF,TGCAGTGCTAGAGCTCGGGGGTCTTTCACTGAAGCTTTCTTT,NA,NA,TRBV20-1,TRBJ1-1
CASSQDSRGTNEKLFF,TGTGCCAGCAGCCAAGACTCAAGGGGGACTAATGAAAAACTGTTTTTT,few,NA,TRBV3-1,TRBJ1-4
CASSLYGWAANEQFF,TGTGCCAGCAGTTTATACGGTTGGGCCGCGAATGAGCAGTTCTTC,many,NA,TRBV12-3/TRBV12-4,TRBJ2-1